The rows below give T cell receptor beta chains drawn from one sample of a study of T cell repertoires in cytomegalovirus infection. TCRdb called the reads again in MiXCR, with one record for every CDR3 protein. The sample carries about 470,000 distinct CDR3 sequences, roughly 46% recorded once. These receptors have no known antigen. Sequenced here: cultured PBMCs, sampled from culture after CMV antigen stimulation. These receptors came from a human donor in good health (CMV status not recorded). Some clones in this sample may be carry-over from other donors' samples. CDR3s include the opening cysteine and the closing phenylalanine or tryptophan. D genes are given only for firm matches. The listing skips clone size in some rows; elsewhere it reads once, few, many or a size class.

DNA,CDR3,size,length,J,V,D
TGTGCCAGCAGACCGGGGGGACAGAACTATGGCTACACCTTC,CASRPGGQNYGYTF,.,14,TRBJ1-2,TRBV6-6,TRBD1
TGTGCCAGCAGCCCCACCTATCCCTTGAACACTGAAGCTTTCTTT,CASSPTYPLNTEAFF,few,15,TRBJ1-1,TRBV5-8,.
TGTGCCAGCAGGGACCAGGGACACACCATATATTTT,CASRDQGHTIYF,.,12,TRBJ1-3,TRBV7-2,.
TGTGCCAGCAGCCCCAGAGGAGGGACTGTTTTTAATGAGCAGTTCTTC,CASSPRGGTVFNEQFF,.,16,TRBJ2-1,TRBV7-9,.
TGCAGTGCTAGAGATCCTGGGGACAGGTCAAGAAGAGTTGGTCAGCCCCAGCATTTT,CSARDPGDRSRRVGQPQHF,once,19,TRBJ1-5,TRBV20-1,TRBD1
TGTGCCAGCAGGCGGGAGGAGGGGGCCTACGAGCAGTACTTC,CASRREEGAYEQYF,.,14,TRBJ2-7,TRBV6-6,TRBD2
TGTGCCAGCAGCCCAGGGTCCGGACTACACTATACGCAGTATTTT,CASSPGSGLHYTQYF,few,15,TRBJ2-3,TRBV7-2,.
TGTGCCAGCAGCTTAGCCGGGGCCGCAGGGGCCAACGTCCTGACTTTC,CASSLAGAAGANVLTF,many,16,TRBJ2-6,TRBV7-2,.
TGCGCCAGCAATGAGGGGCCCGGGGAGCTGTTTTTT,CASNEGPGELFF,.,12,TRBJ2-2,TRBV5-1,.
TGTGCCAGCAGCCAAGTTCTCGAGGGGGGGGGGGTTCAGTACTTC,CASSQVLEGGGVQYF,.,15,TRBJ2-4,TRBV4-2,.
TGTGCCAGCAGAACAACCGGGACAGGGCCCGCGGAAGCTTTCTTT,CASRTTGTGPAEAFF,.,15,TRBJ1-1,TRBV25-1,TRBD1
TGTGACAGCAGTCCGCGGGTCCTTGAAAACATTCAGTACTTC,CDSSPRVLENIQYF,.,14,TRBJ2-4,TRBV27,.
TGTGCCAGCAGCTTATTCATAGGGCAAGAGACCCAGTACTTC,CASSLFIGQETQYF,.,14,TRBJ2-5,TRBV7-6,.
TGTGCCAGCAGTCGGTCGAACCTTCTCGAGCAGTACTTC,CASSRSNLLEQYF,few,13,TRBJ2-7,TRBV6-1,.
TGTGCCAGCAGCCCCGGTTCGAACACCGGGGAGCTGTTTTTT,CASSPGSNTGELFF,.,14,TRBJ2-2,TRBV7-9,.
TGTGCCAGCAGCTTAGACGCGACAGGGGAGCGGTATGGCTACACCTTC,CASSLDATGERYGYTF,.,16,TRBJ1-2,TRBV7-2,TRBD1
TGTGCCAGCAGCTGGACTAGCGGTCACAATGAGCAGTTCTTC,CASSWTSGHNEQFF,.,14,TRBJ2-1,TRBV6-5,TRBD2
TGTGCCAGTAGTATAGGTCCGGGACACCTCAATCAGCCCCAGCATTTT,CASSIGPGHLNQPQHF,once,16,TRBJ1-5,TRBV19,.
TGCAGTGGGGACTCCACCGGGGGCTACACCTTC,CSGDSTGGYTF,.,11,TRBJ1-2,TRBV29-1,.
TGTGCCAGCAGTCGGTTAGCGGGGAACACCGGGGAGCTGTTTTTT,CASSRLAGNTGELFF,few,15,TRBJ2-2,TRBV6-2/TRBV6-3,TRBD2
TGTGCCAGCCTTGGGACAGGGGGCATCAACGAGCAGTACTTC,CASLGTGGINEQYF,few,14,TRBJ2-7,TRBV6-2/TRBV6-3,TRBD1
TGTGCCAGCAGCCCACAGGGATCTCTTTATAATTCACCCCTCCACTTT,CASSPQGSLYNSPLHF,.,16,TRBJ1-6,TRBV11-2,.
TGTGCCAGCAGCCAACAGGACAGGGGCACTGAAGCTTTCTTT,CASSQQDRGTEAFF,.,14,TRBJ1-1,TRBV3-1,TRBD1
TGTGCCAGCAGCTTAATTGGGGGGGGGCCGTACGAGCAGTACTTC,CASSLIGGGPYEQYF,.,15,TRBJ2-7,TRBV7-8,.
TGTGCCAGCGGACTAGCGGCTTACGAGCAGTACTTC,CASGLAAYEQYF,.,12,TRBJ2-7,TRBV7-2,TRBD2
TGTGCCACCAGCCCAGGGGAGACTAGTCCCGAGCAGTACTTC,CATSPGETSPEQYF,.,14,TRBJ2-7,TRBV15,.
TGTGCCATCAGTGAGTCTAGGCACGAGCAGTACTTC,CAISESRHEQYF,.,12,TRBJ2-7,TRBV10-3,.
TGTGCCAGCAGCCCGGGACTAGCGGGAGCGATTGGCAATGAGCAGTTCTTC,CASSPGLAGAIGNEQFF,.,17,TRBJ2-1,TRBV7-6,TRBD2
TGCAGCGTTGATGAGGTAGAGGGAGTCTATGGCTACACCTTC,CSVDEVEGVYGYTF,.,14,TRBJ1-2,TRBV29-1,.
TGTGCCAGCAGCTTACGGGGGGCGCTTACAGATACGCAGTATTTT,CASSLRGALTDTQYF,many,15,TRBJ2-3,TRBV7-9,.
TGTGCCAGCCCAGCGGGGGTCAATGAGCAGTTCTTC,CASPAGVNEQFF,once,12,TRBJ2-1,TRBV2,TRBD2
TGTGCCAGCAGCCAAGCAGTGGGGTTGGCCTATGGCTACACCTTC,CASSQAVGLAYGYTF,.,15,TRBJ1-2,TRBV14,.
TGTGCCAGCAGCCTCCCAATGAACACTGAAGCTTTCTTT,CASSLPMNTEAFF,few,13,TRBJ1-1,TRBV7-2,.
TGTGCCATCAGTGACCGGGACCTGGACAATGAGCAGTTCTTC,CAISDRDLDNEQFF,few,14,TRBJ2-1,TRBV10-3,.
TGTGCCAGCAGATCGACTAGCGAGATCACCCAAGAGACCCAGTACTTC,CASRSTSEITQETQYF,.,16,TRBJ2-5,TRBV7-2,TRBD2
TGTGCCAGCAGTCGAGGGGGCGGCTACGAGCAGTACTTC,CASSRGGGYEQYF,.,13,TRBJ2-7,TRBV6-2/TRBV6-3,TRBD1
TGTGCCAGCAGTTTAGCGCGGAGGATAGGGGCCGATGAGCAGTTCTTC,CASSLARRIGADEQFF,.,16,TRBJ2-1,TRBV12-3/TRBV12-4,.
TGTGCCAGCAGCTCACGCCTAGCCTCCTACGAGCAGTACTTC,CASSSRLASYEQYF,.,14,TRBJ2-7,TRBV7-2,.
TGTGCCAGCAGCCGGGCCAGGGGGGAGACAGATACGCAGTATTTT,CASSRARGETDTQYF,few,15,TRBJ2-3,TRBV7-2,.
TGTGCCAGTAGTATAGCAGGGGACGAGCAGTACTTC,CASSIAGDEQYF,.,12,TRBJ2-7,TRBV19,.
TGTGCCAGCAGTTTTGGTAAGAGCTCCTACGAGCAGTACTTC,CASSFGKSSYEQYF,.,14,TRBJ2-7,TRBV27,.
TGTGCCATCAGTGAACATAACACAGATACGCAGTATTTT,CAISEHNTDTQYF,few,13,TRBJ2-3,TRBV10-3,.
TGTGCCAGCAGCCGCGACTCCTCGAGTACGCAGTATTTT,CASSRDSSSTQYF,once,13,TRBJ2-3,TRBV12-3/TRBV12-4,.
TGTGCCAGCAGCTTAAGTTCAGGGGATGAGACCCAGTACTTC,CASSLSSGDETQYF,few,14,TRBJ2-5,TRBV7-2,.
TGTGCCAGCAGCCCGCGACAGGCGGAAACCCGGGAGCTGTTTTTT,CASSPRQAETRELFF,.,15,TRBJ2-2,TRBV7-2,.